Shown below are 5 T cell receptor beta chains from a single sample sequenced in a study of siplizumab effects on memory and regulatory T cells. The repertoire was sequenced with immunoSEQ multiplex PCR; TCRdb's copy has only in-frame clones and lacks some. The profile shows some 81,000 clones, 95% of them singletons. The sequenced sample was CD8+ T cells sorted from blood. Receptors were obtained from a human donor in good health.

The chain couples TRBV19 to TRBJ2-1; 8 positions agree with TRBD2. Germline loops: CDR1 LNHDA, CDR2 SQIVND (reference sequence). The CDR3 loop spans 14 amino acids. V lost 5 bases, J lost 3 bases, and 3 bases stayed unmatched. The CDR3 is CASSAGLGYNEQFF. For the CDR3, the DNA is TGTGCCAGTAGTGCGGGACTAGGCTACAATGAGCAGTTCTTC.

J is TRBJ2-3 and V is TRBV4-1; 7 bases map to TRBD2. Germline V CDR1 and CDR2: MGHRA, YSYEKL. This CDR3 has 15 residues. Trimming at V came to 1 base and at J to 3 bases, leaving 4 bases not matched to a gene. The CDR3 region is CASSQVSGRTDTQYF. CDR3 sequence (DNA): TGCGCCAGCAGCCAAGTTAGCGGGCGAACAGATACGCAGTATTTT.

This chain connects TRBV14 to TRBJ2-3, with TRBD1 identical over 7 bases. V was clipped by 1 base and J by 4 bases; unmatched bases: 5. Germline CDR1 and CDR2: SGHDN and FVKESK. CDR3 size: 15 residues. CDR3 sequence: CASSQVLGGADTQYF. DNA of the CDR3: TGTGCCAGCAGCCAAGTTCTAGGGGGCGCAGATACGCAGTATTTT.

The chain is built from TRBV11-2 and TRBJ2-1; 7 nucleotides align to TRBD2. Germline CDR1 SGHAT, CDR2 FQNNGV. The CDR3 covers 15 residues. J was trimmed by 7 bases and V by 5 bases; bases with no gene match: 11. The CDR3 DNA reads TGTGCCAGCAGCCTACTCAGCGGGGATGGGAATGAGCAGTTCTTC. This encodes CASSLLSGDGNEQFF.

V and J are TRBV7-2 and TRBJ2-1; either TRBD1 or TRBD2 may supply D (5 bases each). V gave up 3 bases and J gave up 5 bases, with 11 bases separating them. Germline V gene data show CDR1 as SGHTA and CDR2 as FQGNSA. The CDR3 has 14 residues. CDR3 nucleotide sequence: TGTGCCAGCAGCTTCCCAGGGACCAACAATGAGCAGTTCTTC. Encoded protein: CASSFPGTNNEQFF. Complete variable domain (other parts from reference TRBV7-2 and TRBJ2-1): GAGVSQSPSNKVTEKGKDVELRCDPISGHTALYWYRQSLGQGLEFLIYFQGNSAPDKSGLPSDRFSAERTGGSVSTLTIQRTQQEDSAVYLCASSFPGTNNEQFFGPGTRLTVL.